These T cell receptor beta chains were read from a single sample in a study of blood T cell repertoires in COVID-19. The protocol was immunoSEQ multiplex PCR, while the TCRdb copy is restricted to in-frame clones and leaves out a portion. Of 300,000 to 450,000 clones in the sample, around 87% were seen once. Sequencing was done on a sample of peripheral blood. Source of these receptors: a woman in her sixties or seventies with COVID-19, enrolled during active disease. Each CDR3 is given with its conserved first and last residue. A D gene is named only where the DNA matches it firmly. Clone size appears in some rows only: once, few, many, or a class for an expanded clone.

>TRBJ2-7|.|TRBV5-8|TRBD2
TGTGCCAGCGAGCGGGGCCAGCAAAGCTCCTACGAGCAGTACTTC
CASERGQQSSYEQYF
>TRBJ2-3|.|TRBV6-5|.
TGTGCCAGCAGATTCCAGAATACGCAGTATTTT
CASRFQNTQYF
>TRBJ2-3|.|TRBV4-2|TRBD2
TGTGCCAGCAGCCAGCTCGGTAGCGGGGAGAGCACAGATACGCAGTATTTT
CASSQLGSGESTDTQYF
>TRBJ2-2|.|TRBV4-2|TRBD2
TGTGCCAGCAGCCAAGATTACCTAGCGGGGGTCATGTCTGGCGGGGAGCTGTTTTTT
CASSQDYLAGVMSGGELFF
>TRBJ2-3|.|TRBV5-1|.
TGCGCCAGCAGCTTGGATCCGACAAGGGGTACGCAGTATTTT
CASSLDPTRGTQYF
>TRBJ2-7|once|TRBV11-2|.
TGTGCCAGCAGCCAGGACAGCCACGAGCAGTACTTC
CASSQDSHEQYF
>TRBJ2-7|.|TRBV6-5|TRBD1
TGTGCCAGCAGCCTCAGGGGGACATTCTACGAGCAGTACTTC
CASSLRGTFYEQYF
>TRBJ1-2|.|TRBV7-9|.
TGTGCCAGCAGCCGGGAAATGGACTATGGCTACACCTTC
CASSREMDYGYTF
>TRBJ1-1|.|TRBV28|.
TGTGCCAGCAGTTTAGGCAGGGGACTATCTGAAGCTTTCTTT
CASSLGRGLSEAFF
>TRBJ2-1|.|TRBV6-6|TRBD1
TGTGCCAGCAGCCGGGGACAGGGGGGTTTGGGGCAGTTCTTC
CASSRGQGGLGQFF
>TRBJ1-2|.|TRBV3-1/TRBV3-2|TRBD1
TGTGCCAGCAGCCAGGGGGACAGCCGCTATGGCTACACCTTC
CASSQGDSRYGYTF
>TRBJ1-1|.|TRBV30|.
TGTGCCTGGAGTCTGGGGGCGGTGAACACTGAAGCTTTCTTT
CAWSLGAVNTEAFF
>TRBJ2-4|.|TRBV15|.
TGTGCCACGCTCGGGGGAGGCAAAAACATTCAGTACTTC
CATLGGGKNIQYF
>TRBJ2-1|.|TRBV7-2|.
TGTGCCAGCAGCTTAGAGGGGCGGGAGCAGTTCTTC
CASSLEGREQFF
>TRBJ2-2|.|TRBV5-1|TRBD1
TGCGCCAGCAGCTTGGGACAGGGTGCCGGGGAGCTGTTTTTT
CASSLGQGAGELFF
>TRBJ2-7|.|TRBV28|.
TGTGCCAGCAATGGCCCCTGGGGGGTCGAGCAGTACTTC
CASNGPWGVEQYF
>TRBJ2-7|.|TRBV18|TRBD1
TGTGCCAGCTCACCGCAGGGGGCCTACGAGCAGTACTTC
CASSPQGAYEQYF
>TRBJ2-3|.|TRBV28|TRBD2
TGTGCCAGCAGTTTCGGGGGGAGCACAGATACGCAGTATTTT
CASSFGGSTDTQYF
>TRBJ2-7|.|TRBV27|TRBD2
TGTGCCAGCAGTTACGATACCAGCGGGAGCCTCTACGAGCAGTACTTC
CASSYDTSGSLYEQYF
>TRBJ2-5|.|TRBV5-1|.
TGCGCCAGCAGCGATCCGACTGGAGGAGAGACCCAGTACTTC
CASSDPTGGETQYF
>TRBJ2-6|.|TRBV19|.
TGTGCCAGTAGTCCCCAGCAGGTCGCTGGGGCCAACGTCCTGACTTTC
CASSPQQVAGANVLTF
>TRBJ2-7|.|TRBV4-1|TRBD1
TGCGCCAGCAGCCAGTCGACAGGGATCTCCTACGAGCAGTACTTC
CASSQSTGISYEQYF
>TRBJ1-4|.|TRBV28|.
TGTGCCAGCAGTTCAGCTAATGAAAAACTGTTTTTT
CASSSANEKLFF
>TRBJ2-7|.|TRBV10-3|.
TGTGCCATCAGTGCGAGGGCCGAGCAGTACTTC
CAISARAEQYF
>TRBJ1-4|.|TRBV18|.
TGTGCCAGCTCACCGGGGCAGTCGGAAAAACTGTTTTTT
CASSPGQSEKLFF
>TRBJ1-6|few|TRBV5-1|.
TGCGCCAGCAGCGCGGGCCCTGGGAATTCACCCCTCCACTTT
CASSAGPGNSPLHF
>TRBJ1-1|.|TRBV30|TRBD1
TGTGCCTGGACCCCCTTGGACAGGGAGGACACTGAAGCTTTCTTT
CAWTPLDREDTEAFF
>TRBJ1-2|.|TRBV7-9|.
TGTGCCAGCAGCTTAGGTGACCAGGGAACGCTGTATGGCTACACCTTC
CASSLGDQGTLYGYTF
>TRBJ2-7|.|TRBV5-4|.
TGTGCCAGCAAGAGGGGGTCGGGGTACGAGCAGTACTTC
CASKRGSGYEQYF
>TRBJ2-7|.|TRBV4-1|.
TGCGCCAGCAGCCCGACTACTTCCTACGAGCAGTACTTC
CASSPTTSYEQYF
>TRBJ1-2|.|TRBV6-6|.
TGTGCCAGCAGTCCCCCCCGGGATGGCTACACCTTC
CASSPPRDGYTF
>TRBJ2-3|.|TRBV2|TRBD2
TGTGCCAGCAGGATGAGGGCTAGCGGTAGCACAGATACGCAGTATTTT
CASRMRASGSTDTQYF
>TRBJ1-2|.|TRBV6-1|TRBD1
TGTGCCAGCAGTGAAGAGGCAGGGGGGATTAATGGCTACACCTTC
CASSEEAGGINGYTF
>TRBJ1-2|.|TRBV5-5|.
TGTGCCAGCAGCATCGACAGGTCCTATGGCTACACCTTC
CASSIDRSYGYTF
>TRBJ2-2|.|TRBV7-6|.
TGTGCCTCGGCACTAACGAACACCGGGGAGCTGTTTTTT
CASALTNTGELFF
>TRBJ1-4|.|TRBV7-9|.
TGTGCCAGCAGCTTAACAGGTCATAATGAAAAACTGTTTTTT
CASSLTGHNEKLFF
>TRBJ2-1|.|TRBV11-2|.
TGTGCCAGCAGCTTATTACGCGGAACCTACAATGAGCAGTTCTTC
CASSLLRGTYNEQFF
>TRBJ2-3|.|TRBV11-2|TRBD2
TGTGCCAGCAGCTCCCTGGTGGGCGGGGGACTTACAGATACGCAGTATTTT
CASSSLVGGGLTDTQYF
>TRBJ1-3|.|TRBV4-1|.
TGCGCCAGCAGCCCCCTCCCCGTCTCTGGAAACACCATATATTTT
CASSPLPVSGNTIYF
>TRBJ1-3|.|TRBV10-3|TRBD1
TGTGCCATCAGGCCAGGGGGAGGTGGAAACACCATATATTTT
CAIRPGGGGNTIYF
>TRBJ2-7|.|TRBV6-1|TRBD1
TGTGCCAGCAGTGACCGGGACAGAGTAACGGGCCTCCACGAGCAGTACTTC
CASSDRDRVTGLHEQYF